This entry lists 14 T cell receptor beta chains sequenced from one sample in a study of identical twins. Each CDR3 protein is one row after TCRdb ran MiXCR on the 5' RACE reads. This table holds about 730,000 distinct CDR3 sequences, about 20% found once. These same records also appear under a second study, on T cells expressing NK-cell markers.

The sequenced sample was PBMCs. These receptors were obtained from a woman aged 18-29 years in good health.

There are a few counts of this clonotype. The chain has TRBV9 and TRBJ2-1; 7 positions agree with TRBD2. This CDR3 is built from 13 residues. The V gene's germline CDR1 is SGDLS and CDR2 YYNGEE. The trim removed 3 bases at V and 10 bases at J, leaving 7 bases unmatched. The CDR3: CASSAKTSNEQFF. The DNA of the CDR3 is TGTGCCAGCAGCGCAAAGACTAGCAACGAGCAGTTCTTC.

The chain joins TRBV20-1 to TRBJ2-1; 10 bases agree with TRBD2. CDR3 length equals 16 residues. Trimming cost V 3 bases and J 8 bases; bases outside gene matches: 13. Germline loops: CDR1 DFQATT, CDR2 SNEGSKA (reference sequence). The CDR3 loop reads CSASVITSGTNDEQFF. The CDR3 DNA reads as TGCAGTGCTAGCGTTATTACTAGCGGGACTAACGATGAGCAGTTCTTC.

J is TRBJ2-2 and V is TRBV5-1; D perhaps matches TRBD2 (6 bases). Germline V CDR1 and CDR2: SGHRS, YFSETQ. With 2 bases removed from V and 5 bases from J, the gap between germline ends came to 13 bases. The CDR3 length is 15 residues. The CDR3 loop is CASSLGTGRTGELFF. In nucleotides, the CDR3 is TGCGCCAGCAGCTTAGGGACTGGAAGAACCGGGGAGCTGTTTTTT.

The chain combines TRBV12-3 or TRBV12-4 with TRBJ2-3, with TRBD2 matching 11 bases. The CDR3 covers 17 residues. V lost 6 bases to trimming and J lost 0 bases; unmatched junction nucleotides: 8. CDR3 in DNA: TGTGCCAGCAGACAAGGACTAGCGGGCGATAGCACAGATACGCAGTATTTT. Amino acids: CASRQGLAGDSTDTQYF.

The CDR3 spells CASSPLYDQETQYF. CDR3 in DNA: TGTGCCAGCTCACCACTATACGACCAAGAGACCCAGTACTTC. This chain uses TRBV18 with TRBJ2-5; D gene ambiguous. The length of the CDR3 is 14 residues. V was cut by 1 base and J by 0 bases, with 6 bases left in between. CDR1 is KGHSH, CDR2 LQKENI, per germline.

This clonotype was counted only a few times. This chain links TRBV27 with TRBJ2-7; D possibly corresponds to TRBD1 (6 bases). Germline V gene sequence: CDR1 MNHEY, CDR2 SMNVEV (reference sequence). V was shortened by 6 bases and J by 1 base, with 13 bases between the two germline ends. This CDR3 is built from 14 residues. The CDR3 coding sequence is TGTGCCAGCAGGGACTGGGGGACATCCTACGAGCAGTACTTC. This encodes CASRDWGTSYEQYF.

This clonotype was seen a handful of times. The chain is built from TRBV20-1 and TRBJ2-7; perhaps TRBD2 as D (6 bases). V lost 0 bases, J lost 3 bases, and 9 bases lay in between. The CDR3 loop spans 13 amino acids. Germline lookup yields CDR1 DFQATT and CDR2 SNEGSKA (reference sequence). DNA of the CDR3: TGCAGTGCTAGAGATGACGGGGGCTACGAGCAGTACTTC. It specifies CSARDDGGYEQYF.

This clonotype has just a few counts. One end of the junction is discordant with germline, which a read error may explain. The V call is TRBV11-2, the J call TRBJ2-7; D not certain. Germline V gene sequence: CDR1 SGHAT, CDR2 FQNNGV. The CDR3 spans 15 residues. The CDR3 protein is CASSFGRVDSYEQYF. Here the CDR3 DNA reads TGCGCCAGCAGCTTCGGACGGGTAGACTCCTACGAGCAGTACTTC.

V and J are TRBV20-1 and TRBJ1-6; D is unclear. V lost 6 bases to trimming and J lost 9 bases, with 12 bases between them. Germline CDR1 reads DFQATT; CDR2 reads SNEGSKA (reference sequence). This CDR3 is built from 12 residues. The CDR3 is CSAGYAGSPLHF. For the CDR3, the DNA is TGCAGTGCGGGGTACGCAGGTTCACCCCTCCACTTT.

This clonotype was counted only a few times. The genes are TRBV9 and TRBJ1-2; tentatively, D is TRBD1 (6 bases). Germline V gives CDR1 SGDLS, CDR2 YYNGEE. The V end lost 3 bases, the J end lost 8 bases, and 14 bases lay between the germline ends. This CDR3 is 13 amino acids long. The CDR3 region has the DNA TGTGCCAGCAGCGCTGACAGGAATTGGGGCTACACCTTC. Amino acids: CASSADRNWGYTF.

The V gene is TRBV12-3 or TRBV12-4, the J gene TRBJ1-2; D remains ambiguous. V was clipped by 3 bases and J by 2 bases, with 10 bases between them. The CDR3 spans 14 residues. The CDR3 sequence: CASSLGSLNYGYTF. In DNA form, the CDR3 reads TGTGCCAGCAGTTTGGGCAGTCTCAACTATGGCTACACCTTC.

Here the CDR3 DNA reads TGCAGTGCTAGAAGCGGGAGGGCTGGGGAGACCCAGTACTTC. The encoded protein is CSARSGRAGETQYF. This sequence joins TRBV20-1 and TRBJ2-5; 10 bases agree with TRBD2. V dropped 2 bases and J dropped 5; count of bases not matched to a gene: 5. The length of the CDR3 is 14 residues. The germline gives CDR1 DFQATT, CDR2 SNEGSKA (reference sequence).

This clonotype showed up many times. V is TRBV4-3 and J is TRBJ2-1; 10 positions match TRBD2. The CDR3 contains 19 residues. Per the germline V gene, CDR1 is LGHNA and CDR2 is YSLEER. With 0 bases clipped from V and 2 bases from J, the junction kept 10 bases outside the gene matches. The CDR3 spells CASSQDLASGSVPYNEQFF. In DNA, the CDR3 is TGCGCCAGCAGCCAAGATCTGGCTAGCGGGAGCGTCCCCTACAATGAGCAGTTCTTC.

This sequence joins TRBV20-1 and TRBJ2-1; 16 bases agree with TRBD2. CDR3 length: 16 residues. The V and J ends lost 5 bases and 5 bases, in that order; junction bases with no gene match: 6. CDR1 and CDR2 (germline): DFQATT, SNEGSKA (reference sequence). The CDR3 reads CSAHGTSGGAHNEQFF. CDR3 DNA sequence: TGCAGTGCTCACGGGACTAGCGGGGGGGCCCACAATGAGCAGTTCTTC.